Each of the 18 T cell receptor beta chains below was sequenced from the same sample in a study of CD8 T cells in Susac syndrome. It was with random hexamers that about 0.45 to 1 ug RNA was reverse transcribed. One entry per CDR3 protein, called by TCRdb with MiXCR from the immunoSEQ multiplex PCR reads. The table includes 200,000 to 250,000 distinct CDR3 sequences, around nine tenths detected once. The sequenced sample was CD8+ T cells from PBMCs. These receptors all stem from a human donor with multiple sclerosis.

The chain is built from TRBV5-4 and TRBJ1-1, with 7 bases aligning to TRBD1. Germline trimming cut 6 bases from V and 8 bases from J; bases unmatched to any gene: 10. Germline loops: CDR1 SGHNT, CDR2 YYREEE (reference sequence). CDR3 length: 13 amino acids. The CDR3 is CASTQRGDSEAFF. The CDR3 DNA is TGTGCCAGCACCCAAAGGGGGGACAGCGAAGCTTTCTTT.

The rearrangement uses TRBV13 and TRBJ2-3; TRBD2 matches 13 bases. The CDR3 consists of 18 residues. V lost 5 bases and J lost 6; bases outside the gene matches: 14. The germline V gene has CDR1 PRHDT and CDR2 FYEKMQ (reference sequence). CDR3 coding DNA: TGTGCCAGCAGCGCTAGACTAGCGGGAGGCCTTAGCCACGATACGCAGTATTTT. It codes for CASSARLAGGLSHDTQYF. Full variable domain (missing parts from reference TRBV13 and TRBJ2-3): AAGVIQSPRHLIKEKRETATLKCYPIPRHDTVYWYQQGPGQDPQFLISFYEKMQSDKGSIPDRFSAQQFSDYHSELNMSSLELGDSALYFCASSARLAGGLSHDTQYFGPGTRLTVL.

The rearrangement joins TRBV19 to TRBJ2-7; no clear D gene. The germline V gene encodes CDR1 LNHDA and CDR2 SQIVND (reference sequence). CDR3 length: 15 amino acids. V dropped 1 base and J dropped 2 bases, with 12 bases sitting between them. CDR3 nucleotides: TGTGCCAGTAGTATAGGATCGATCGGCGCCTACGAGCAGTACTTC. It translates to CASSIGSIGAYEQYF.

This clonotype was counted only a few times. CDR3 loop: CASSQEALSNYGYTF. The CDR3 DNA reads TGCGCCAGCAGCCAAGAAGCCTTATCTAACTATGGCTACACCTTC. J is TRBJ1-2 and V is TRBV4-1; D not resolved. Per the germline V gene, CDR1 is MGHRA and CDR2 is YSYEKL. Between the trimmed V and J ends, which lost 0 bases and 0 bases, there was a span of 8 bases. The CDR3 runs 15 residues.

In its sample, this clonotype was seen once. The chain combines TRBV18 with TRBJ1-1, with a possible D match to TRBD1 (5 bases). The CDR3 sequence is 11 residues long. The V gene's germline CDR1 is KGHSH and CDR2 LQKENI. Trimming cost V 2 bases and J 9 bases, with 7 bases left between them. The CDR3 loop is CASSPEGKAFF. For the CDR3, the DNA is TGTGCCAGCTCACCAGAGGGGAAAGCTTTCTTT.

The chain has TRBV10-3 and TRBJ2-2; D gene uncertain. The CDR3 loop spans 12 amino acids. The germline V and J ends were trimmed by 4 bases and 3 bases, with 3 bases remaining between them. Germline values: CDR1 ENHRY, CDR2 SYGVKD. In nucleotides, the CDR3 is TGTGCCATCAGTGCCCACACCGGGGAGCTGTTTTTT. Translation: CAISAHTGELFF.

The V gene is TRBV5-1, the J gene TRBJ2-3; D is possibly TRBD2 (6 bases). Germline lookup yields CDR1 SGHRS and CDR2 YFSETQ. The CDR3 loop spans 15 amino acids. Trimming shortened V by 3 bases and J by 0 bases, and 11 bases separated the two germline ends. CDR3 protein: CASSSDYTSTDTQYF. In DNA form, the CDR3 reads TGCGCCAGCAGCTCGGACTATACTAGCACAGATACGCAGTATTTT.

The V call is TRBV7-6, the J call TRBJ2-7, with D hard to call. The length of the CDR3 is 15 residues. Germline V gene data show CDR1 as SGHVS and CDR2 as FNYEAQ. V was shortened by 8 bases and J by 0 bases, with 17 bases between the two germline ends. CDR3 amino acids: CASALDLGGSYEQYF. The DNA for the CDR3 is TGTGCCAGCGCATTAGATCTTGGCGGCTCCTACGAGCAGTACTTC.

CDR3 coding DNA: TGTGCCAGCAGCCCATCCAGGGGGCGCCCCGAGCAGTACTTC. Translation gives CASSPSRGRPEQYF. The rearrangement uses TRBV7-9 and TRBJ2-7, with 8 positions matching TRBD1. This CDR3 comprises 14 residues. J was trimmed by 6 bases and V by 5 bases; bases with no gene match: 9. Looked up from germline, CDR1 is SEHNR and CDR2 is FQNEAQ (reference sequence).

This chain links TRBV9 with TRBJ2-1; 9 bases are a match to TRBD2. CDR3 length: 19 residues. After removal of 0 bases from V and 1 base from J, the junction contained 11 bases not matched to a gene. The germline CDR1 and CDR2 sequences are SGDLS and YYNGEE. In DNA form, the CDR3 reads TGTGCCAGCAGCGTAGGCGGGCTAGCGGGAAGGGGGTCCTACAATGAGCAGTTCTTC. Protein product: CASSVGGLAGRGSYNEQFF.

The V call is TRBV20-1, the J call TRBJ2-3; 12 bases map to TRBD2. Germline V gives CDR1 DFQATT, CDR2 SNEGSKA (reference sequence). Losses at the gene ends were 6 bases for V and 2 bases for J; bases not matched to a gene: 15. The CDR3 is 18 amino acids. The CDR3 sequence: CSAGGSWTSGDHTDTQYF. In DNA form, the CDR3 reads TGCAGTGCAGGGGGATCTTGGACTAGCGGGGATCACACAGATACGCAGTATTTT.

The CDR3 nucleotides are TGTGCCAGCAGTTTATGGGGTCAAGAGACCCAGTACTTC. Translated: CASSLWGQETQYF. The chain recombines TRBV27 with TRBJ2-5, with D unresolved. The CDR3 extends over 13 amino acids. Germline V lookup: CDR1 MNHEY, CDR2 SMNVEV (reference sequence). Trimming shortened V by 1 base and J by 2 bases, and 5 bases separated the two germline ends.

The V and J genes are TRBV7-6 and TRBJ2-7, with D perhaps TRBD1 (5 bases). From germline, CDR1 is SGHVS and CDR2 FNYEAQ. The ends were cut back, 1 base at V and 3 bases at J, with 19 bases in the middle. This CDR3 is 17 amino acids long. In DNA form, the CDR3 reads TGTGCCAGCAGCTTAGGGATAGGGGCCGCGCCTGGCTACGAGCAGTACTTC. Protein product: CASSLGIGAAPGYEQYF.

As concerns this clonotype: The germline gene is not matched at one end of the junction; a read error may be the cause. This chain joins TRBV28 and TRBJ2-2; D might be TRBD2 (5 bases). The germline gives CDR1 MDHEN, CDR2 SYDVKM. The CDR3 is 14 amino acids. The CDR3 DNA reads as TGTGCCAGCAGTTTATTCCCAGGCACCGGGGAGCTGCTTTTT. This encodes CASSLFPGTGELLF.

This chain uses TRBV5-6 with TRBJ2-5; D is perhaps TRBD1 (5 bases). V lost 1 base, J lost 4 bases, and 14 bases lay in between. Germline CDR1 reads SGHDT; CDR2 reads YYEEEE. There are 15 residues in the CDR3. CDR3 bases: TGTGCCAGCAGCTTGATCCGAGACAGCAGAGAGACCCAGTACTTC. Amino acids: CASSLIRDSRETQYF.

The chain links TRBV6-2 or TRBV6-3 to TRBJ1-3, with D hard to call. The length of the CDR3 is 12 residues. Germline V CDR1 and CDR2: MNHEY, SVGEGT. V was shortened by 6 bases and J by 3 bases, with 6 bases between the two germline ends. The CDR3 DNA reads TGTGCCAGCAGCTCACATGGAAACACCATATATTTT. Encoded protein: CASSSHGNTIYF.

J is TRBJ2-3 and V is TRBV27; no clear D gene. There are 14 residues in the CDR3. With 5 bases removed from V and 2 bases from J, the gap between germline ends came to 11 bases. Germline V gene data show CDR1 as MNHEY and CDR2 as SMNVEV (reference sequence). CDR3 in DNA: TGTGCCAGCAGTCCTTACGGGTCCACAGATACGCAGTATTTT. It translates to CASSPYGSTDTQYF.

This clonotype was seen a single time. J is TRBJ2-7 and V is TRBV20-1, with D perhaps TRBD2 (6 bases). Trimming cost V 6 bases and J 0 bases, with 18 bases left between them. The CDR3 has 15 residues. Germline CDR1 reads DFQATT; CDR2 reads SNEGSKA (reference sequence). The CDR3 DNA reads TGCAGTGCCACTGGGACTTCCGAGTACTCCTACGAGCAGTACTTC. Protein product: CSATGTSEYSYEQYF.